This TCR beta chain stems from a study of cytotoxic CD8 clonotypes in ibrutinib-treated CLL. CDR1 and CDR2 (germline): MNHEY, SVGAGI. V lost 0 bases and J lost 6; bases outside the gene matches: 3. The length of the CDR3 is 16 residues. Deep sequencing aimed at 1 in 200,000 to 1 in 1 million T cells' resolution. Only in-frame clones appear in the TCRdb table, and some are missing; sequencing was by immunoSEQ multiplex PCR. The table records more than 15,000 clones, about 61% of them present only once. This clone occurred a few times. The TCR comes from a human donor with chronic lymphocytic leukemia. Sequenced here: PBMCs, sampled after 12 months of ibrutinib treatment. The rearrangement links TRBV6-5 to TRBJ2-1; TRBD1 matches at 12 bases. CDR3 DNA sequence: TGTGCCAGCAGTTACTCGTTGGGACAGGGGGCCAATGAGCAGTTCTTC. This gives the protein CASSYSLGQGANEQFF.